Presented here are 21 T cell receptor beta chains from one specimen sequenced in a study of T cell responses to AZD1222 COVID-19 vaccine. Using immunoSEQ multiplex PCR, the repertoire was profiled, and TCRdb retains in-frame clones only, with some absent. Among roughly 130,000 clones listed, around 94% were seen once. The sample was peripheral blood, taken on day 0 of AZD1222 vaccination. The receptors come from an adult in good health.

The table lists this clone with a few counts. CDR3 nucleotide sequence: TGTGCCAGCAGTAGAACAGGGAGCTCCTACGAGCAGTACTTC. Encoded protein: CASSRTGSSYEQYF. This chain connects TRBV6-5 to TRBJ2-7, with D possibly matching TRBD1 (6 bases). This CDR3 is built from 14 residues. V was clipped by 5 bases and J by 0 bases, with 11 bases between them. Germline values: CDR1 MNHEY, CDR2 SVGAGI.

The chain employs TRBV4-1 and TRBJ1-5; D unclear. The V and J ends lost 5 bases and 4 bases respectively, with 9 bases between them. Germline V lookup: CDR1 MGHRA, CDR2 YSYEKL. The CDR3 covers 13 residues. The CDR3 spells CASSVQGNQPQHF. CDR3 sequence (DNA): TGCGCCAGCAGCGTACAAGGGAATCAGCCCCAGCATTTT.

DNA of the CDR3: TGTGCCAGCAGCTTAGCGCTAAGGGGAGAGACCCAGTACTTC. Translation: CASSLALRGETQYF. The chain combines TRBV7-2 with TRBJ2-5; D is possibly TRBD1 (5 bases). From germline, CDR1 is SGHTA and CDR2 FQGNSA. This CDR3 is 14 amino acids long. Trimming removed 0 bases at V and 4 bases at J, with 9 bases between.

The chain joins TRBV12-3 or TRBV12-4 to TRBJ1-1; a weak D match, TRBD1 (5 bases). The germline V and J ends were trimmed by 1 base and 6 bases, with 9 bases remaining between them. CDR3 size: 13 residues. As DNA, the CDR3 is TGTGCCAGCAGTTTAGATAGGGGCCCTGAAGCTTTCTTT. As protein: CASSLDRGPEAFF.

The chain carries TRBV6-5 and TRBJ2-3; 9 bases are shared with TRBD1. The CDR3 runs 15 residues. Looked up from germline, CDR1 is MNHEY and CDR2 is SVGAGI. V was clipped by 6 bases and J by 4 bases; unmatched bases: 8. The CDR3 nucleotides are TGTGCCAGCAGCCCCGGGACAGGGTCGGCAGATACGCAGTATTTT. The encoded protein is CASSPGTGSADTQYF.

The chain joins TRBV10-1 to TRBJ2-7, with 9 bases aligning to TRBD1. This CDR3 has 14 residues. CDR1 and CDR2 from the germline V gene are WNHNN and SYGVQD (reference sequence). V dropped 5 bases and J dropped 5; count of bases not matched to a gene: 7. In nucleotides, the CDR3 is TGCGCCAGCAGTAACCGGGACAGGGCCCACGAGCAGTACTTC. Residues: CASSNRDRAHEQYF.

This clone has only one observation. The chain couples TRBV6-4 to TRBJ1-5; D unresolved. Germline CDR1 and CDR2: MRHNA and SNTAGT. V was cut by 6 bases and J by 6 bases, with 15 bases left in between. CDR3 size: 14 residues. The DNA of the CDR3 is TGTGCCAGCAGCCGGATGCTCCGCGGTCAGCCCCAGCATTTT. Protein product: CASSRMLRGQPQHF.

The V gene is TRBV27, the J gene TRBJ1-2, with D possibly being TRBD1 (5 bases). Germline V gene lookup returns CDR1 MNHEY and CDR2 SMNVEV (reference sequence). Between the trimmed V and J ends, which lost 2 bases and 8 bases, there was a span of 12 bases. This CDR3 region has 13 residues. In DNA, the CDR3 is TGTGCCAGCAGTTTACAGGGAACTAGGGGCTACACCTTC. This codes for CASSLQGTRGYTF.

V usage is TRBV4-3 and J usage is TRBJ2-5, with D possibly TRBD2 on 6 matching bases. TRBJ2-7 matches the DNA end more closely, so the J call is doubtful. CDR1 is LGHNA, CDR2 YSLEER, per germline. This CDR3 comprises 17 residues. The CDR3 sequence is CASSQYRLDEYSYEQYF. In DNA, the CDR3 is TGCGCCAGCAGCCAATACCGACTAGACGAATACTCCTACGAGCAGTACTTC.

The chain combines TRBV7-2 with TRBJ1-1; possible D gene TRBD1, 6 bases. The CDR3 totals 15 residues. Germline V lookup: CDR1 SGHTA, CDR2 FQGNSA. Trimming removed 8 bases at V and 1 base at J, with 17 bases between. DNA of the CDR3: TGTGCCAGCCACCGGGGTGGGGGGCGGAACACTGAAGCTTTCTTT. Its protein product is CASHRGGGRNTEAFF.

This chain uses TRBV6-5 with TRBJ1-1, with D possibly matching TRBD1 (5 bases). V lost 2 bases and J lost 7, with 11 bases in between. The CDR3 runs to 13 residues. Germline V gives CDR1 MNHEY, CDR2 SVGAGI. The CDR3 sequence is CASSYGTAGEAFF. The CDR3 coding sequence is TGTGCCAGCAGTTACGGGACTGCGGGTGAAGCTTTCTTT.

The CDR3: CARPSAGGPSSYNEQFF. The CDR3 region has the DNA TGTGCCAGACCATCAGCGGGAGGTCCAAGCTCCTACAATGAGCAGTTCTTC. This sequence joins TRBV6-8 and TRBJ2-1, with 9 bases identical to TRBD2. V shed 9 bases, J shed 0 bases, and the junction held 12 bases outside the gene matches. Per the germline V gene, CDR1 is MNHGY and CDR2 is SAAAGT. The CDR3 runs 17 residues.

This chain uses TRBV4-3 with TRBJ2-7; D is unclear. The V end lost 0 bases, the J end lost 4 bases, and 10 bases lay between the germline ends. This CDR3 comprises 14 residues. CDR1 LGHNA and CDR2 YSLEER come from the germline V gene. CDR3 residues: CASSQDLEEYEQYF. CDR3 bases: TGCGCCAGCAGCCAAGATCTAGAGGAGTACGAGCAGTACTTC.

The gene calls are TRBV23-1 and TRBJ2-4; D possibly corresponds to TRBD2 (5 bases). TRBV23-1 is an ORF for which the function is uncertain. The CDR3 sequence is 15 residues long. The V end was cut by 3 bases, the J end by 2 bases, with 11 bases between. CDR3 coding DNA: TGCGCCAGCAGTCATCATCGGGGTACCAAAAACATTCAGTACTTC. This encodes CASSHHRGTKNIQYF.

The chain employs TRBV7-9 and TRBJ2-5, with D tentatively TRBD2 (7 bases). The germline V gene encodes CDR1 SEHNR and CDR2 FQNEAQ (reference sequence). The CDR3 length is 14 residues. With 2 bases removed from V and 5 bases from J, the gap between germline ends came to 12 bases. CDR3 region: CASSLWGGEETQYF. The DNA of the CDR3 is TGTGCCAGCAGCTTATGGGGGGGCGAGGAGACCCAGTACTTC.

The rearrangement joins TRBV2 to TRBJ2-1; 11 bases are a match to TRBD2. The CDR3 extends over 14 amino acids. The V and J ends lost 6 bases and 9 bases, in that order; junction bases with no gene match: 7. From germline, CDR1 is SNHLY and CDR2 FYNNEI. CDR3 sequence: CASSSTGTSGEQFF. The CDR3 coding sequence is TGTGCCAGCAGCTCAACCGGGACTAGCGGTGAGCAGTTCTTC.

V is TRBV4-1 and J is TRBJ1-4; D remains unclear. CDR1 and CDR2 (germline): MGHRA, YSYEKL. V lost 1 base, J lost 8 bases, and 8 bases lay in between. The CDR3 spans 13 residues. DNA for the CDR3: TGCGCCAGCAGCCAAGGGGTGGGGGAAAAACTGTTTTTT. Its protein is CASSQGVGEKLFF.

This chain joins TRBV6-5 and TRBJ1-2; a weak D match, TRBD1 (5 bases). Per the germline V gene, CDR1 is MNHEY and CDR2 is SVGAGI. Trimming pared 6 bases from V and 5 bases from J, leaving 13 bases between. The CDR3 runs 13 residues. The DNA of the CDR3 is TGTGCCAGCAGCCAAGACAGTACTTATGGCTACACCTTC. This codes for CASSQDSTYGYTF.

The chain uses TRBV5-5 and TRBJ1-1; 8 bases map to TRBD1. After removal of 1 base from V and 6 bases from J, the junction contained 5 bases not matched to a gene. The CDR3 consists of 14 residues. Germline values: CDR1 SGHKS, CDR2 YYEKEE (reference sequence). DNA of the CDR3: TGTGCCAGCAGCTTGATGACAGGGGCCCCTGAAGCTTTCTTT. It yields the protein CASSLMTGAPEAFF.

The chain employs TRBV7-3 and TRBJ2-1; no definite D call. CDR1 and CDR2 from the germline V gene are SGHTA and FQGTGA. The CDR3 has 12 amino acids. Trimming stripped 1 base from V and 8 bases from J, with 6 bases between. CDR3 amino acids: CASSLKAYEQFF. In nucleotides, the CDR3 is TGTGCCAGCAGCTTAAAAGCCTATGAGCAGTTCTTC.

The chain employs TRBV10-3 and TRBJ1-6; D is perhaps TRBD1 (5 bases). Trimming removed 2 bases at V and 5 bases at J, with 7 bases between. The germline V gene encodes CDR1 ENHRY and CDR2 SYGVKD. The CDR3 extends over 14 amino acids. CDR3 in DNA: TGTGCCATCAGTGAGGTAGGGGATAATTCACCCCTCCACTTT. As protein: CAISEVGDNSPLHF.